This entry describes one TCR beta chain. Its antigen is not known. Germline V gene data show CDR1 as SGHTA and CDR2 as FQGNSA. The ends lost 3 bases at V and 0 bases at J; junction bases unmatched: 5. This CDR3 comprises 16 residues. Measured with immunoSEQ multiplex PCR; TCRdb has only the in-frame clones, and not every one. Among around 64,000 clones listed, over 65% were seen once. This sample is drawn from a study of OX40 agonist ivuxolimab in advanced cancers. For the study at large: Enrolled patients in dose escalation had cancers that were hepatocellular carcinoma, melanoma, renal cell or head and neck cancer. Partial responses were observed in three patients, of whom one had hepatocellular carcinoma and two had cutaneous melanoma. Regarding the study as a whole: By week 6 at 0.1 to 3.0 mg/kg, blood CD4+ and CD8+ T cells had expanded clonally. The expanded peripheral T cells' antigen specificity was not determined.

The V call is TRBV7-2, the J call TRBJ2-1; 7 bases are shared with TRBD1. The clonotype originates from an adult with an advanced solid tumor such as melanoma, head and neck, liver or kidney cancer. The input for sequencing was CD4+ or CD8+ T cells sorted from blood, taken in a trial of the OX40 agonist ivuxolimab. CDR3 in DNA: TGTGCCAGCAGCTTGCATTCAGGGGGCTCCTACAATGAGCAGTTCTTC. Encoded protein: CASSLHSGGSYNEQFF.